This is a list of T cell receptor beta chains from one sample in a study of early T cells in non-severe SARS-CoV-2 infection. Via MiXCR, TCRdb re-called the 5' RACE reads, giving one row per CDR3 protein. The data hold about 61,000 distinct CDR3 sequences, with 11% observed a single time. Sequencing was performed on whole blood. The receptor set was obtained from an adult who was a healthcare worker with PCR-confirmed SARS-CoV-2 infection or an uninfected control (not recorded which). Both conserved end residues are part of each CDR3. D genes are given only for firm matches. Some rows have no size entry. The others give once, few or many, or a class for an expanded clone.

j_call v_call clone_size d_call cdr3_aa cdr3_nt
TRBJ2-4 TRBV7-2 few . CASSLSQTADIQYF TGTGCCAGCAGCTTATCGCAGACAGCGGACATTCAGTACTTC
TRBJ1-1 TRBV12-3/TRBV12-4 many TRBD1 CASSSGTGVSEAFF TGTGCCAGCAGCTCCGGGACAGGTGTCTCTGAAGCTTTCTTT
TRBJ1-2 TRBV14 many . CASSLQFSRDGGGYTF TGTGCCAGCAGCCTCCAATTCTCCCGGGACGGAGGTGGCTACACCTTC
TRBJ2-2 TRBV5-1 few . CASSPDLKNTGELFF TGCGCCAGCAGCCCGGATCTTAAGAACACCGGGGAGCTGTTTTTT
TRBJ2-3 TRBV18 many . CASSPPDRSTDTQYF TGTGCCAGCTCACCACCGGACCGCTCCACAGATACGCAGTATTTT
TRBJ2-7 TRBV20-1 many TRBD1 CSAREGTGGRNEQYF TGCAGTGCTAGAGAAGGGACAGGGGGCAGGAACGAGCAGTACTTC
TRBJ1-2 TRBV12-3/TRBV12-4 . TRBD1 CASSSRGQGASGYTF TGTGCCAGCAGCAGCCGGGGACAGGGGGCATCTGGCTACACCTTC
TRBJ2-1 TRBV9 many TRBD2 CASSQGTSGYNEQFF TGTGCCAGCAGCCAAGGGACTAGCGGATACAATGAGCAGTTCTTC
TRBJ2-5 TRBV7-6 many TRBD2 CASSPRGLAGGPRVQETQYF TGTGCCAGCAGCCCAAGGGGACTAGCGGGGGGGCCCAGAGTCCAAGAGACCCAGTACTTC
TRBJ2-5 TRBV9 many TRBD2 CASSWGGTKETQYF TGTGCCAGCAGCTGGGGGGGAACGAAAGAGACCCAGTACTTC
TRBJ2-1 TRBV13 . . CASSLGRRQSEQFF TGTGCCAGCAGCTTAGGCAGGAGGCAGAGTGAGCAGTTCTTC